This is a list of T cell receptor beta chains from one sample in a study of blood T cell repertoires in COVID-19. Libraries were prepared by immunoSEQ multiplex PCR; TCRdb keeps only in-frame clonotypes and omits some of them. The table has under 200,000 clones, 70% to 90% seen once. Input material: peripheral blood. Every receptor here comes from a woman of 80 years or more with COVID-19, enrolled during active disease. Each CDR3 is given with its conserved first and last residue. The D gene is left open where the match is weak. Some rows have no size entry. The others give once, few or many, or a class for an expanded clone.

clone size: .; D gene: .; J gene: TRBJ1-2; V gene: TRBV2; CDR3 length: 14; CDR3 protein: CASRPADVAGGYTF; CDR3 DNA: TGTGCCAGCAGGCCGGCAGACGTAGCGGGTGGCTACACCTTC
clone size: .; D gene: TRBD1; J gene: TRBJ1-4; V gene: TRBV4-1; CDR3 length: 15; CDR3 protein: CASTSGTGPLEKLFF; CDR3 DNA: TGCGCCAGCACGTCCGGGACAGGGCCACTCGAAAAACTGTTTTTT
clone size: .; D gene: TRBD1; J gene: TRBJ1-5; V gene: TRBV6-5; CDR3 length: 15; CDR3 protein: CASRPRQGGNQPQHF; CDR3 DNA: TGTGCCAGCAGACCTAGACAGGGCGGTAATCAGCCCCAGCATTTT
clone size: .; D gene: TRBD2; J gene: TRBJ2-1; V gene: TRBV3-1/TRBV3-2; CDR3 length: 15; CDR3 protein: CASSLSGGAGREQFF; CDR3 DNA: TGTGCCAGCAGCCTCAGCGGGGGGGCAGGGAGAGAGCAGTTCTTC
clone size: .; D gene: .; J gene: TRBJ1-2; V gene: TRBV6-6; CDR3 length: 15; CDR3 protein: CASSIPGGTNYGYTF; CDR3 DNA: TGTGCCAGCAGCATCCCGGGAGGTACTAACTATGGCTACACCTTC
clone size: .; D gene: .; J gene: TRBJ2-2; V gene: TRBV5-4; CDR3 length: 15; CDR3 protein: CASSLKGEGTGELFF; CDR3 DNA: TGTGCCAGCAGCTTGAAGGGGGAGGGGACCGGGGAGCTGTTTTTT
clone size: .; D gene: TRBD1; J gene: TRBJ1-2; V gene: TRBV5-6; CDR3 length: 14; CDR3 protein: CASSLAQGAYGYTF; CDR3 DNA: TGTGCCAGCAGCTTGGCTCAGGGGGCTTATGGCTACACCTTC
clone size: .; D gene: TRBD2; J gene: TRBJ2-1; V gene: TRBV5-1; CDR3 length: 13; CDR3 protein: CASSMGLQNEQFF; CDR3 DNA: TGCGCCAGCAGCATGGGACTACAGAATGAGCAGTTCTTC
clone size: .; D gene: .; J gene: TRBJ2-2; V gene: TRBV5-1; CDR3 length: 15; CDR3 protein: CASSLPDSYTGELFF; CDR3 DNA: TGCGCCAGCAGCTTGCCGGACTCGTACACCGGGGAGCTGTTTTTT
clone size: .; D gene: .; J gene: TRBJ1-4; V gene: TRBV7-9; CDR3 length: 13; CDR3 protein: CASSLFGEEKLFF; CDR3 DNA: TGTGCCAGCAGCTTGTTCGGTGAGGAAAAACTGTTTTTT
clone size: .; D gene: .; J gene: TRBJ1-1; V gene: TRBV7-9; CDR3 length: 12; CDR3 protein: CASRYGGTEAFF; CDR3 DNA: TGTGCCAGCAGGTACGGGGGGACTGAAGCTTTCTTT
clone size: .; D gene: .; J gene: TRBJ2-7; V gene: TRBV3-1/TRBV3-2; CDR3 length: 15; CDR3 protein: CASSQVVGLPGEQYF; CDR3 DNA: TGTGCCAGCAGCCAAGTAGTAGGACTCCCTGGGGAGCAGTACTTC
clone size: once; D gene: .; J gene: TRBJ2-5; V gene: TRBV4-1; CDR3 length: 14; CDR3 protein: CASSQDAGGKTQYF; CDR3 DNA: TGCGCCAGCAGCCAAGATGCAGGGGGGAAGACCCAGTACTTC
clone size: .; D gene: TRBD1; J gene: TRBJ2-1; V gene: TRBV5-4; CDR3 length: 20; CDR3 protein: CASSLRRDRGLSLSYNEQFF; CDR3 DNA: TGTGCCAGCAGCCTAAGAAGGGACAGGGGTTTAAGTCTCTCCTACAATGAGCAGTTCTTC
clone size: .; D gene: .; J gene: TRBJ1-4; V gene: TRBV5-1; CDR3 length: 15; CDR3 protein: CASSLGGQGVEKLFF; CDR3 DNA: TGCGCCAGCAGCTTGGGGGGGCAGGGAGTTGAAAAACTGTTTTTT
clone size: .; D gene: .; J gene: TRBJ1-6; V gene: TRBV23-1; CDR3 length: 15; CDR3 protein: CASSPGAGVDSPLHF; CDR3 DNA: TGCGCCAGCAGCCCTGGGGCAGGGGTGGATTCACCCCTCCACTTT
clone size: .; D gene: .; J gene: TRBJ1-1; V gene: TRBV21-1; CDR3 length: 16; CDR3 protein: CASTDSPGWEWDEAFF; CDR3 DNA: TGTGCCAGCACGGACAGCCCCGGATGGGAGTGGGATGAAGCTTTCTTT
clone size: .; D gene: .; J gene: TRBJ1-4; V gene: TRBV6-5; CDR3 length: 14; CDR3 protein: CASSQGKGGEKLFF; CDR3 DNA: TGTGCCAGCAGTCAGGGAAAGGGAGGTGAAAAACTGTTTTTT
clone size: .; D gene: .; J gene: TRBJ2-3; V gene: TRBV24-1; CDR3 length: 14; CDR3 protein: CATRARVTTDTQYF; CDR3 DNA: TGTGCCACCAGGGCGCGGGTGACCACAGATACGCAGTATTTT
clone size: .; D gene: TRBD1; J gene: TRBJ1-2; V gene: TRBV10-2; CDR3 length: 14; CDR3 protein: CASSRGQGNYGYTF; CDR3 DNA: TGCGCCAGCAGTCGGGGACAGGGTAACTATGGCTACACCTTC
clone size: .; D gene: TRBD1; J gene: TRBJ2-2; V gene: TRBV2; CDR3 length: 16; CDR3 protein: CASSDRDRGLFGELFF; CDR3 DNA: TGTGCCAGCAGTGACCGGGACAGGGGGCTTTTCGGGGAGCTGTTTTTT
clone size: .; D gene: .; J gene: TRBJ2-7; V gene: TRBV15; CDR3 length: 17; CDR3 protein: CATSRDPGLAGVGGGSF; CDR3 DNA: .
clone size: once; D gene: TRBD2; J gene: TRBJ2-1; V gene: TRBV7-9; CDR3 length: 15; CDR3 protein: CASSSGGSSYNEQFF; CDR3 DNA: TGTGCCAGCAGCTCGGGGGGGTCTTCCTACAATGAGCAGTTCTTC
clone size: .; D gene: .; J gene: TRBJ2-5; V gene: TRBV11-2; CDR3 length: 13; CDR3 protein: CASSQDRLETQYF; CDR3 DNA: TGTGCCAGCAGCCAAGACAGGCTAGAGACCCAGTACTTC
clone size: .; D gene: TRBD1; J gene: TRBJ1-1; V gene: TRBV2; CDR3 length: 14; CDR3 protein: CASRDRGRGNEAFF; CDR3 DNA: TGTGCCAGCAGGGACAGGGGGCGCGGGAATGAAGCTTTCTTT
clone size: .; D gene: .; J gene: TRBJ1-5; V gene: TRBV18; CDR3 length: 14; CDR3 protein: CASSPGGAEQPQHF; CDR3 DNA: TGTGCCAGCTCACCGGGAGGGGCGGAACAGCCCCAGCATTTT
clone size: .; D gene: TRBD2; J gene: TRBJ2-3; V gene: TRBV5-1; CDR3 length: 17; CDR3 protein: CASSAGGLAGGTDTQYF; CDR3 DNA: TGCGCCAGCAGCGCGGGCGGACTAGCGGGGGGCACAGATACGCAGTATTTT
clone size: .; D gene: .; J gene: TRBJ2-7; V gene: TRBV13; CDR3 length: 16; CDR3 protein: CASSPPTRRALYEQYF; CDR3 DNA: TGTGCCAGCAGCCCACCCACCCGGAGGGCGCTCTACGAGCAGTACTTC
clone size: .; D gene: .; J gene: TRBJ1-1; V gene: TRBV18; CDR3 length: 13; CDR3 protein: CASSQGGNTEAFF; CDR3 DNA: TGTGCCAGCTCTCAGGGAGGGAATACTGAAGCTTTCTTT
clone size: .; D gene: .; J gene: TRBJ2-1; V gene: TRBV6-5; CDR3 length: 14; CDR3 protein: CASSRRDWRDEQFF; CDR3 DNA: TGTGCCAGCAGTAGGAGGGATTGGAGGGATGAGCAGTTCTTC
clone size: .; D gene: TRBD1; J gene: TRBJ1-6; V gene: TRBV6-5; CDR3 length: 12; CDR3 protein: CATGQGNSPLHF; CDR3 DNA: TGTGCCACCGGACAGGGTAATTCACCCCTCCACTTT
clone size: .; D gene: .; J gene: TRBJ1-2; V gene: TRBV9; CDR3 length: 14; CDR3 protein: CASSVARSGYGYTF; CDR3 DNA: TGTGCCAGCAGCGTAGCTAGATCCGGATATGGCTACACCTTC
clone size: .; D gene: TRBD1; J gene: TRBJ1-2; V gene: TRBV6-6; CDR3 length: 14; CDR3 protein: CASRDQGQNYGYTF; CDR3 DNA: TGTGCCAGCAGGGATCAGGGACAGAACTATGGCTACACCTTC
clone size: .; D gene: .; J gene: TRBJ2-1; V gene: TRBV5-4; CDR3 length: 17; CDR3 protein: CASSRPGPDSSYNEQFF; CDR3 DNA: TGTGCCAGCAGCCGGCCTGGCCCGGACAGCTCCTACAATGAGCAGTTCTTC
clone size: .; D gene: .; J gene: TRBJ2-5; V gene: TRBV3-1/TRBV3-2; CDR3 length: 16; CDR3 protein: CASSQGGYGGGETQYF; CDR3 DNA: TGTGCCAGCAGCCAAGGAGGGTACGGAGGTGGGGAGACCCAGTACTTC
clone size: .; D gene: TRBD1; J gene: TRBJ1-2; V gene: TRBV4-1; CDR3 length: 14; CDR3 protein: CASSQTGTGAGYTF; CDR3 DNA: TGCGCCAGCAGCCAAACAGGGACAGGGGCTGGCTACACCTTC